The TCR beta chain under discussion was sequenced for a study of TIL therapy for anti-PD-1-resistant metastatic lung cancer. Overall study context: A handful of tumors were EGFR-mutant and two were ALK-rearranged. Median tumor mutation burden was 1.5 mutations per megabase.

The time point: pre-treatment sample, taken before nivolumab and TIL therapy. The immunoSEQ assay was v3. Only in-frame clones appear in the TCRdb table, and some are missing; sequencing was by immunoSEQ multiplex PCR. The sample has approximately 50,000 clones, about 81% seen once. Germline CDR1 SEHNR, CDR2 FQNEAQ (reference sequence). Trimming shortened V by 5 bases and J by 0 bases, and 11 bases separated the two germline ends. This CDR3 is built from 15 residues. Study conclusions and caveats: After infusion, TIL clonotypes partly replaced peripheral T cells and declined over months.

This clone is medium-sized within its sample. The target antigen is unknown. The V call is TRBV7-9, the J call TRBJ1-3; D not certain. The TCR originated in a person aged 25 to 85 with non-small cell lung cancer. Material: blood, obtained at baseline. The CDR3: CASSQLTDSGNTIYF. In nucleotides, the CDR3 is TGTGCCAGCAGCCAGCTTACAGACTCTGGAAACACCATATATTTT.